This T cell receptor beta chain was found in a study of PD-1 blockade in mismatch repair-deficient tumors. V lost 0 bases and J lost 4, with 13 bases in between. This CDR3 spans 15 amino acids. Germline assignment: CDR1 SGHDT and CDR2 YYEEEE. The repertoire was sequenced with immunoSEQ multiplex PCR; TCRdb's copy has only in-frame clones and lacks some. The sample shows 60,000 to 70,000 clones, roughly 88% of them seen only once. The sequence derives from an adult with mismatch repair-deficient cancer. The input for sequencing was peripheral blood, taken 52 weeks after starting pembrolizumab. The chain has TRBV5-6 and TRBJ2-5, with D perhaps TRBD1 (6 bases). The CDR3 is CASSLDRAALETQYF. CDR3 DNA sequence: TGTGCCAGCAGCTTGGACAGGGCGGCTTTAGAGACCCAGTACTTC.